The 29 T cell receptor beta chains presented below share a single source sample, sequenced in a study of T cells expressing NK-cell markers. After re-calling the 5' RACE reads, TCRdb lists one entry per CDR3 protein, DNA absent. The sample includes about 550,000 distinct CDR3 sequences. The sequenced sample was blood T cells: a sorted CD56 or NKG2C T cell subset, CD4+ or CD8+ T cells, or bulk PBMC T cells (not recorded which). The receptors here all came from a man aged 18 to 30 in good health.

The chain recombines TRBV29-1 with TRBJ1-2; TCRdb reports TRBD1, a call that lacks DNA to check it against. Looked up from germline, CDR1 is SQVTM and CDR2 is ANQGSEA. This CDR3 has 15 residues. CDR3 protein: CSVYDRGNTNYGYTF. Drawing the rest from reference TRBV29-1 and TRBJ1-2, the complete variable domain is SAVISQKPSRDICQRGTSLTIQCQVDSQVTMMFWYRQQPGQSLTLIATANQGSEATYESGFVIDKFPISRPNLTFSTLTVSNMSPEDSSIYLCSVYDRGNTNYGYTFGSGTRLTVV.

The chain has TRBV20-1 and TRBJ2-3; no DNA is available, so the TRBD2 call from TCRdb remains unchecked. There are 16 residues in the CDR3. In germline, CDR1 is DFQATT, CDR2 SNEGSKA (reference sequence). The CDR3 is CSAETRDYFSTDTQYF.

The chain carries TRBV25-1 and TRBJ2-5; the TCRdb D gene call, TRBD1, has no DNA to confirm it. The germline gives CDR1 MGHDK, CDR2 SYGVNS. CDR3 length: 18 amino acids. The CDR3 here is CASSGDRGIPFRQETQYF.

The chain combines TRBV28 with TRBJ2-5; TCRdb returns TRBD2, unconfirmable since there is no DNA. The CDR3 is 12 residues long. The germline gives CDR1 MDHEN, CDR2 SYDVKM. CDR3 protein: CASAGPQETQYF.

This chain uses TRBV24-1 with TRBJ2-3; TCRdb's D gene call, TRBD2, goes unchecked for lack of DNA. The CDR3 consists of 17 residues. Looked up from germline, CDR1 is KGHDR and CDR2 is SFDVKD. The CDR3 region is CATSVPGASGRTDTQYF.

This chain joins TRBV11-1 and TRBJ2-6; the D gene TCRdb calls, TRBD2, cannot be checked with no DNA. This CDR3 comprises 15 residues. Germline V gene data show CDR1 as SGHAT and CDR2 as FQDESV (reference sequence). The CDR3 sequence is CASSRSIPGANVLTF.

V gene TRBV10-3 combines with J gene TRBJ1-2. The CDR3 contains 12 residues. The germline V gene has CDR1 ENHRY and CDR2 SYGVKD. The CDR3 here is CAISDTTTGYTF.

The chain has TRBV4-1 and TRBJ2-5; the D gene TCRdb calls, TRBD2, cannot be checked with no DNA. This CDR3 has 16 amino acids. Germline V gene lookup returns CDR1 MGHRA and CDR2 YSYEKL. CDR3 residues: CASSQDGGRAFQTQYF.

The chain uses TRBV20-1 and TRBJ2-2. Germline V CDR1 and CDR2: DFQATT, SNEGSKA (reference sequence). The CDR3 is 13 residues long. The CDR3: CSASRTFTGELFF.

This chain connects TRBV28 to TRBJ2-1; TCRdb outputs TRBD1, but without DNA this stays unchecked. Germline values: CDR1 MDHEN, CDR2 SYDVKM. CDR3 length equals 14 residues. CDR3 residues: CASNPRGRHNEQFF.

The chain has TRBV6-5 and TRBJ2-3; TCRdb outputs TRBD2, but without DNA this stays unchecked. This CDR3 contains 16 residues. CDR1 and CDR2 from the germline V gene are MNHEY and SVGAGI. CDR3 loop: CASSYSAGRVTYTQYF.

V gene TRBV14 combines with J gene TRBJ2-1; lacking DNA, the TRBD1 call made by TCRdb goes unchecked. CDR1 and CDR2 from the germline V gene are SGHDN and FVKESK. There are 16 residues in the CDR3. This chain's CDR3 is CASSQVGQVGVNEQFF.

The chain recombines TRBV7-6 with TRBJ2-3; TCRdb designates TRBD1, a call that cannot be tested without DNA. Germline lookup yields CDR1 SGHVS and CDR2 FNYEAQ. The CDR3 is 15 amino acids. Here the CDR3 reads CASRRTGGVTDTQYF.

The chain is built from TRBV25-1 and TRBJ2-5; TCRdb's D call, TRBD1, is unchecked because there is no DNA. Looked up from germline, CDR1 is MGHDK and CDR2 is SYGVNS. The CDR3 loop spans 12 amino acids. The chain's CDR3 is CASAGLEETQYF.

The V and J genes are TRBV11-1 and TRBJ2-1; the TRBD2 assignment by TCRdb is unverifiable without DNA. The germline V gene has CDR1 SGHAT and CDR2 FQDESV (reference sequence). This CDR3 comprises 22 residues. The CDR3 sequence is CASSLAFGVAGGLESHYNEQFF. Supplemented by reference TRBV11-1 and TRBJ2-1, the full variable domain reads EAEVAQSPRYKITEKSQAVAFWCDPISGHATLYWYRQILGQGPELLVQFQDESVVDDSQLPKDRFSAERLKGVDSTLKIQPAELGDSAMYLCASSLAFGVAGGLESHYNEQFFGPGTRLTVL.

The chain combines TRBV5-1 with TRBJ2-1. This CDR3 is 14 amino acids long. Germline V gives CDR1 SGHRS, CDR2 YFSETQ. The CDR3 loop reads CASSWTLGYNEQFF.

V is TRBV4-2 and J is TRBJ2-5; TCRdb's D call, TRBD1, is unchecked because there is no DNA. Germline loops: CDR1 LGHNA, CDR2 YNFKEQ. This CDR3 spans 16 amino acids. The CDR3 reads CASSPGTQGTQETQYF.

This chain links TRBV5-1 with TRBJ2-3; the TRBD2 assignment by TCRdb is unverifiable without DNA. Per germline, CDR1 SGHRS and CDR2 YFSETQ. There are 15 residues in the CDR3. The CDR3 is CASSGSVRSGNTQYF.

The chain uses TRBV3-1 and TRBJ2-1; TCRdb outputs TRBD1, but without DNA this stays unchecked. Germline lookup yields CDR1 LGHDT and CDR2 YNNKEL (reference sequence). This CDR3 spans 14 amino acids. This chain's CDR3 is CASSQDRDNNEQFF.

The chain recombines TRBV20-1 with TRBJ2-7; no DNA is available, so the TRBD1 call from TCRdb remains unchecked. Germline V gives CDR1 DFQATT, CDR2 SNEGSKA (reference sequence). The CDR3 covers 14 residues. The CDR3 protein is CSARDESGFYEQYF.

The V gene is TRBV5-1, the J gene TRBJ1-1. This CDR3 has 12 amino acids. CDR1 is SGHRS, CDR2 YFSETQ, per germline. The CDR3 reads CASSADNPEAFF.

V is TRBV25-1 and J is TRBJ1-2; TCRdb designates TRBD1, a call that cannot be tested without DNA. Germline assignment: CDR1 MGHDK and CDR2 SYGVNS. The CDR3 consists of 11 residues. The CDR3 region is CASEGADGYTF.

The rearrangement joins TRBV7-2 to TRBJ2-2; the TCRdb call, TRBD1, lacks DNA for checking. Germline lookup yields CDR1 SGHTA and CDR2 FQGNSA. The CDR3 runs 14 residues. CDR3 in amino acids: CASSGQWGTGELFF.

The chain joins TRBV20-1 to TRBJ2-4. Germline lookup yields CDR1 DFQATT and CDR2 SNEGSKA (reference sequence). The CDR3 sequence is 14 residues long. This CDR3 is CSAGRILAKNIQYF.

The gene calls are TRBV4-2 and TRBJ2-5; the D call of TRBD2 rests on TCRdb alone, since no DNA is present to check it. Germline loops: CDR1 LGHNA, CDR2 YNFKEQ. The CDR3 has 18 amino acids. The CDR3 reads CASRGAGGVAGVVETQYF.

J is TRBJ1-4 and V is TRBV29-1; with no DNA, the TCRdb D assignment of TRBD1 cannot be verified. Per germline, CDR1 SQVTM and CDR2 ANQGSEA. This CDR3 has 13 amino acids. This CDR3 reads CSVPGQGHAKLFF.

The V gene is TRBV6-2 or TRBV6-3, the J gene TRBJ2-1; TCRdb's D gene call, TRBD2, goes unchecked for lack of DNA. There are 16 residues in the CDR3. Germline CDR1 reads MNHEY; CDR2 reads SVGEGT. Here the CDR3 reads CASSYNLLAGVGEQFF.

This rearrangement joins TRBV20-1 to TRBJ2-1; the TRBD2 assignment by TCRdb is unverifiable without DNA. This CDR3 has 16 residues. Per the germline V gene, CDR1 is DFQATT and CDR2 is SNEGSKA (reference sequence). The CDR3 spells CSARGPGLSPYNEQFF.

This CDR3 reads CASSPGNGRSLYNEQFF. The genes are TRBV11-2 and TRBJ2-1; TCRdb calls TRBD2, which cannot be checked without DNA. Germline V gene sequence: CDR1 SGHAT, CDR2 FQNNGV. The CDR3 spans 17 residues. Using reference TRBV11-2 and TRBJ2-1 for the parts outside the CDR3, the full variable domain is EAGVAQSPRYKIIEKRQSVAFWCNPISGHATLYWYQQILGQGPKLLIQFQNNGVVDDSQLPKDRFSAERLKGVDSTLKIQPAKLEDSAVYLCASSPGNGRSLYNEQFFGPGTRLTVL.